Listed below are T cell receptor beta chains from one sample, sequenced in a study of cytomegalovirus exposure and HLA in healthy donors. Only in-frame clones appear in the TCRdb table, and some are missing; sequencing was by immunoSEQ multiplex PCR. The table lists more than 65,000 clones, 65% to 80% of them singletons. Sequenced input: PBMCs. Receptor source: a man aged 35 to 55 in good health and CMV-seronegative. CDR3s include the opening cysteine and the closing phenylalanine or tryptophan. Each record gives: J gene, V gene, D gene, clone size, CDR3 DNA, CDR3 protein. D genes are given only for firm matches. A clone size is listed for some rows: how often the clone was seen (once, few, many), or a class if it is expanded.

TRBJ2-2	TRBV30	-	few	TGTGCCTGGAGGTACTTCGCCGGGGAGCTGTTTTTT	CAWRYFAGELFF
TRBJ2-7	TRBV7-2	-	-	TGTGCCAGCACCCCGTTGGGGGCAGGATACGAGCAGTACTTC	CASTPLGAGYEQYF
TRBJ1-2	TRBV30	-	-	TGTGCCTGGAGTTATGGGGCAGGGCTTAACTATGGCTACACCTTC	CAWSYGAGLNYGYTF
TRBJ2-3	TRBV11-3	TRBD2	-	TGTGCCAGCAGCCGCGGGGGAGGGGGCACAGATACGCAGTATTTT	CASSRGGGGTDTQYF
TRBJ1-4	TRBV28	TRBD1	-	TGTGCCAGCAGTTTCAGAGGGGGCCGAGAAAAACTGTTTTTT	CASSFRGGREKLFF
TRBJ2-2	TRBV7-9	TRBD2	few	TGTGCCAGCAGCTTAGCAGCGGGGGGGCATTACACCGGGGAGCTGTTTTTT	CASSLAAGGHYTGELFF
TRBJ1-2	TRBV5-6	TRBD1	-	TGTGCCAGCAGCAGAGTGGACAGGGTTTATACCTTC	CASSRVDRVYTF
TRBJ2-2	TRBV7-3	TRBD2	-	TGTGCCAGCAGCTTAAGCGGGGGGAACACCGGGGAGCTGTTTTTT	CASSLSGGNTGELFF
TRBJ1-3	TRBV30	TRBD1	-	TGTGCCTGGAGCCCGACAGGGGTTGGAAACACCATATATTTT	CAWSPTGVGNTIYF
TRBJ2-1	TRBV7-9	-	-	TGTGCCAGCAGCTCGCAAGGGGGAGTCTACAATGAGCAGTTCTTC	CASSSQGGVYNEQFF
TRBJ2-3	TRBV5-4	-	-	TGTGCCAGCAGCTTGACAGCATACACAGATACGCAGTATTTT	CASSLTAYTDTQYF
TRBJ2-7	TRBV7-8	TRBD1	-	TGTGCCAGCAGCTTACTTCGCGGGACAGGGGGAACCTCCTACGAGCAGTACTTC	CASSLLRGTGGTSYEQYF
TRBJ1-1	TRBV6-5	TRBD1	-	TGTGCCAGCAACGCAGGGGGAACTGAAGCTTTCTTT	CASNAGGTEAFF
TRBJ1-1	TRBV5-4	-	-	TGTGCCAGCAGCTTGAAGTCCAGGGGAAACACTGAAGCTTTCTTT	CASSLKSRGNTEAFF
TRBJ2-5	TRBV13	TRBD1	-	TGTGCCAGCAGCTGGGGACAGCAAGAGACCCAGTACTTC	CASSWGQQETQYF
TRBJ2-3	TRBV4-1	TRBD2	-	TGCGCCAGCAGCCAAGATCGGGGGGGCACAGATACGCAGTATTTT	CASSQDRGGTDTQYF
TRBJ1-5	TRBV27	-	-	TGTGCCAGCAGTGCATTGACACCTTATAGCAATCAGCCCCAGCATTTT	CASSALTPYSNQPQHF
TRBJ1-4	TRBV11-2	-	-	TGTGCCAGCAGCTTAATGGGGAGCTTTAATGAAAAACTGTTTTTT	CASSLMGSFNEKLFF
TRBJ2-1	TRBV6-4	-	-	TGTGCCAGCAGCGGCCAAGGGGGATCCTACAATGAGCAGTTCTTC	CASSGQGGSYNEQFF
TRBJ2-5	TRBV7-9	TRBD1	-	TGTGCCAGCAGCCACCCAAGGGGGACAGGTATAGAGACCCAGTACTTC	CASSHPRGTGIETQYF
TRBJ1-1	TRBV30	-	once	TGTGCCTGGAGCGGACCTACAGGCTTT	CAWSGPTGF
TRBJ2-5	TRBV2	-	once	TGTGCCAGCAGACCCGGACCCAGCGGGGAGACCCAGTACTTC	CASRPGPSGETQYF
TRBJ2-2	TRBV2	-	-	TGTGCCAGCAGTGTGTGGGGGCTACCCAACACCGGGGAGCTGTTTTTT	CASSVWGLPNTGELFF
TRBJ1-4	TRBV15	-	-	TGTGCCACCAGCAGAGATTTGCTGGGCTTTAATGAAAAACTGTTTTTT	CATSRDLLGFNEKLFF
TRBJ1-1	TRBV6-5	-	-	TGTGCCAGCAGTTTCTCAATAAGAGGAGACACTGAAGCTTTCTTT	CASSFSIRGDTEAFF
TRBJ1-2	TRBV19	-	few	TGTGCCAGTAGTATGGACTGGACAGCCGTAAACTATGGCTACACCTTC	CASSMDWTAVNYGYTF
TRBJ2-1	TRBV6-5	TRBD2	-	TGTGCCAGCATGCAGCGGGGGGCCGGCTACAATGAGCAGTTCTTC	CASMQRGAGYNEQFF
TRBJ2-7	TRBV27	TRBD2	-	TGTGCCAGCAGTCACGGACTAGCGGGCGAGCAGTACTTC	CASSHGLAGEQYF
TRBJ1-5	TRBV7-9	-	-	TGTGCCAACAGCTTAGGTCTGATGGGAGCGGGGAACAATCAGCCCCAGCATTTT	CANSLGLMGAGNNQPQHF
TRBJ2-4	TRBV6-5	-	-	TGTGCCAGCAGTTCAGAGACAGGTTTAGCCAAAAACATTCAGTACTTC	CASSSETGLAKNIQYF
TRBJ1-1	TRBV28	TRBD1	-	TGTGCCAGCAGGCCAAGGGGGCGGGGCACTGAAGCTTTCTTT	CASRPRGRGTEAFF
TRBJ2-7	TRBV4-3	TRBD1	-	TGCGCCAGCAGCCAAGACCCCCGGGACAGGGTAATCTACGAGCAGTACTTC	CASSQDPRDRVIYEQYF
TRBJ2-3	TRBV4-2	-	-	TGTGCCAGCAGCCAAGAGATTGTCAGGGGCCGCACAGATACGCAGTATTTT	CASSQEIVRGRTDTQYF
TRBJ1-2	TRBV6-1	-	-	TGTGCCAGCAGTGTCCAGGGGAAGGGCCAAGGTGGCTACACCTTC	CASSVQGKGQGGYTF
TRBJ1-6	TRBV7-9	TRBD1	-	TGTGCCAGCGGGTCAGGGACAGTTTGGCGTTCACCCCTCCACTTT	CASGSGTVWRSPLHF
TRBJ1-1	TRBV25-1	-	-	TGTGCCAGCAGTGAATGGGGGCTAGGACAGACGAAGAACACTGAAGCTTTCTTT	CASSEWGLGQTKNTEAFF
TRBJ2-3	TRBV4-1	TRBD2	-	TGCGCCAGCAGCCTTGGGGGGCGGGGGGCCCCAGATACGCAGTATTTT	CASSLGGRGAPDTQYF
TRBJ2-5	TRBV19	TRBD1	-	TGTGCCAGTAGTTCCCGGACAGGGAAAGAGACCCAGTACTTC	CASSSRTGKETQYF
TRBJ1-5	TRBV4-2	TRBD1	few	TGTGCCAGCAGCCCTGTCGGACAGGTAAATCAGCCCCAGCATTTT	CASSPVGQVNQPQHF
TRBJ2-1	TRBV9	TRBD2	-	TGTGCCAGCAGCCTGACTAGCGGGGTTAGTGAGCAGTTCTTC	CASSLTSGVSEQFF
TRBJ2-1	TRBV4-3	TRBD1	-	TGCGCCAGCAGCCAACGTCCCGGGACAGGAAAAGAGCAGTTCTTC	CASSQRPGTGKEQFF